The 14 T cell receptor beta chains given below trace back to one sample, sequenced in a study of regulatory T cells in long-lasting Graves disease. Construction of the TCR beta libraries employed iRepertoire HTBI primers in conjunction with Arm-PCR of CDR3 regions. TCRdb analysed the multiplex PCR reads with MiXCR anew, one entry per CDR3 protein. The sample has approximately 540,000 distinct CDR3 sequences, about 12% seen once. The time point here: newly diagnosed GD, antithyroid drugs for less than 3 months. After RNA was extracted from PBMCs, the TCR library was made from it. Separately, the same data were catalogued under a study of T cells in Graves' hyperthyroidism and ophthalmopathy.

Sequencing used peripheral blood mononuclear cells (PBMCs), obtained at new diagnosis, from a patient treated with antithyroid drugs. These receptors originate from a young woman with Graves disease.

This clonotype was detected ten times or more. The V and J genes are TRBV6-2 or TRBV6-3 and TRBJ1-1; D gene uncertain. Per germline, CDR1 MNHEY and CDR2 SVGEGT. V gave up 2 bases and J gave up 1 base, with 14 bases separating them. The CDR3 extends over 16 amino acids. The chain's CDR3 is CASSYPWGWGNTEAFF. The CDR3 bases are TGTGCCAGCAGTTACCCTTGGGGATGGGGGAACACTGAAGCTTTCTTT.

This clonotype has a count of ten or more. The rearrangement joins TRBV28 to TRBJ1-1, with D possibly being TRBD1 (5 bases). V dropped 6 bases and J dropped 4 bases, with 9 bases sitting between them. The CDR3 is 12 amino acids. Germline lookup yields CDR1 MDHEN and CDR2 SYDVKM. CDR3 nucleotide sequence: TGTGCCAGCAGCCCTCAGGGCACTGAAGCTTTCTTT. This codes for CASSPQGTEAFF.

There are many counts of this clonotype. The V gene is TRBV10-3, the J gene TRBJ2-1; 8 bases agree with TRBD1. CDR1 and CDR2 (germline): ENHRY, SYGVKD. There are 13 residues in the CDR3. V gave up 8 bases and J gave up 6 bases; unmatched junction bases: 6. The CDR3 nucleotides read TGTGCCATCGGCCCACAGGGGGGCAATGAGCAGTTCTTC. This translates into CAIGPQGGNEQFF.

This clonotype was found a few times. A read error is possible here, since a much larger clone lies one base away. This chain joins TRBV30 and TRBJ2-2; D gene unclear. The CDR3 has 13 amino acids. The germline gives CDR1 GTSNPN, CDR2 SVGIG (reference sequence). CDR3 DNA: TGTGCCTGGAGTACCCCTTACACCGAGGAGCTGTTTTTT. It specifies CAWSTPYTEELFF.

Comments on this clonotype: A much larger clone differs from this one at a single base, so this may be a read error. V gene TRBV19 combines with J gene TRBJ2-1, with a tentative D call TRBD2 (6 bases). The CDR3 extends over 15 amino acids. Germline CDR1 and CDR2: LNHDA and SQIVND (reference sequence). Trimming pared 5 bases from V and 6 bases from J, leaving 17 bases between. The CDR3 is CASSVGAGIFNEQFF. CDR3 nucleotides: TGTGCCAGTAGTGTCGGGGCGGGGATTTTCAATGAGCAGTTCTTC.

The chain employs TRBV6-5 and TRBJ2-2; D is uncertain. The CDR3 extends over 14 amino acids. Between the trimmed V and J ends, which lost 3 bases and 1 base, there was a span of 6 bases. Germline CDR1 is MNHEY and CDR2 is SVGAGI. CDR3 protein: CASSYNRNTGELFF. CDR3 DNA: TGTGCCAGCAGTTATAACAGGAACACCGGGGAGCTGTTTTTT.

This clonotype was recorded at least ten times. The chain recombines TRBV18 with TRBJ2-3, with D perhaps TRBD1 (6 bases). Germline V gene data show CDR1 as KGHSH and CDR2 as LQKENI. The length of the CDR3 is 12 residues. Trimming shortened V by 3 bases and J by 10 bases, and 11 bases separated the two germline ends. The CDR3, as DNA: TGTGCCAGCTCACCTTACAGGGAAGCGCAGTATTTT. It is translated as CASSPYREAQYF.

This chain links TRBV25-1 with TRBJ2-1; D gene uncertain. This CDR3 contains 13 residues. Trimming removed 3 bases at V and 4 bases at J, with 7 bases between. In germline, CDR1 is MGHDK, CDR2 SYGVNS. In nucleotides, the CDR3 is TGTGCCAGCAGTGAGGGTATTTACAATGAGCAGTTCTTC. Its translation is CASSEGIYNEQFF.

With respect to this clonotype: Since a much larger clone is just one base distant, this may be a read error. V and J are TRBV2 and TRBJ1-5; D gene uncertain. Germline CDR1 and CDR2: SNHLY and FYNNEI. Trimming took off 4 bases at V and 7 bases at J, with 14 bases between the two ends. The length of the CDR3 is 14 residues. The CDR3, as DNA: TGTGCCAGCAGTGTAGGGAGCTCAGGACAGCCCCAGCATTTT. This gives the protein CASSVGSSGQPQHF. The entire variable domain, with the rest obtained from reference TRBV2 and TRBJ1-5, is as follows: EPEVTQTPSHQVTQMGQEVILRCVPISNHLYFYWYRQILGQKVEFLVSFYNNEISEKSEIFDDQFSVERPDGSNFTLKIRSTKLEDSAMYFCASSVGSSGQPQHFGDGTRLSIL.

The sample holds a few counts of this clonotype. This chain joins TRBV5-1 and TRBJ2-5, with D unresolved. Trimming pared 1 base from V and 4 bases from J, leaving 11 bases between. The CDR3 is made up of 14 amino acids. The germline gives CDR1 SGHRS, CDR2 YFSETQ. CDR3 coding DNA: TGCGCCAGCAGCTTGTTTAACGGCGGAGAGACCCAGTACTTC. It is translated as CASSLFNGGETQYF.

This clonotype was seen a few times. This sequence joins TRBV7-9 and TRBJ1-1, with a possible D match to TRBD1 (5 bases). From germline, CDR1 is SEHNR and CDR2 FQNEAQ (reference sequence). The CDR3 is 13 residues long. Trimming pared 2 bases from V and 9 bases from J, leaving 13 bases between. The CDR3 nucleotides read TGTGCCAGCAGCTTAAGGCCCGGGGACCAAGCTTTCTTT. It specifies CASSLRPGDQAFF.

This clonotype was observed many times. The V and J genes are TRBV29-1 and TRBJ1-1, with 8 bases aligning to TRBD1. Unmatched junction bases numbered 7, after V lost 0 bases and J lost 7 bases. The CDR3 spans 14 residues. CDR1 is SQVTM and CDR2 is ANQGSEA in the germline V gene. CDR3 sequence: CSVEEYGTGGEAFF. CDR3 bases: TGCAGCGTTGAAGAGTACGGGACAGGAGGTGAAGCTTTCTTT.

The chain couples TRBV3-1 to TRBJ1-1; D is perhaps TRBD1 (5 bases). Germline-derived CDR1 and CDR2 are LGHDT and YNNKEL (reference sequence). The CDR3 has 15 amino acids. V was shortened by 5 bases and J by 0 bases, with 13 bases between the two germline ends. The CDR3 DNA sequence: TGTGCCAGCAGCACTTGGATGGGACTGAACACTGAAGCTTTCTTT. Its translation is CASSTWMGLNTEAFF.

This clonotype was seen a few times. This chain joins TRBV18 and TRBJ1-2, with a tentative D call TRBD1 (5 bases). The length of the CDR3 is 14 residues. In germline, CDR1 is KGHSH, CDR2 LQKENI. The V end was cut by 4 bases, the J end by 8 bases, with 17 bases between. The CDR3 loop is CASSRGTPGFGYTF. The CDR3 bases are TGTGCCAGCTCACGAGGGACGCCAGGCTTCGGCTACACCTTC.